This passage covers 27 T cell receptor beta chains from one sample sequenced in a study of radiotherapy plus CTLA-4 blockade in lung cancer. Here immunoSEQ multiplex PCR was the method, and the copy in TCRdb shows in-frame clones only, minus some. The sample records approximately 46,000 clones, 70% to 90% being singletons. Sample: peripheral blood, taken from a patient treated with radiotherapy plus ipilimumab. The source is a human donor with non-small cell lung cancer whose response to radiotherapy plus ipilimumab could not be evaluated.

The chain is built from TRBV18 and TRBJ2-5; 10 positions agree with TRBD2. Germline V gene lookup returns CDR1 KGHSH and CDR2 LQKENI. The CDR3 has 18 residues. V shed 6 bases, J shed 5 bases, and the junction held 18 bases outside the gene matches. The DNA of the CDR3 is TGTGCCAGCTCTCCCGGACTATGGCCTAGCGGGAGTTGGGAGACCCAGTACTTC. Protein: CASSPGLWPSGSWETQYF.

The chain carries TRBV7-3 and TRBJ1-5; unclear D gene. This CDR3 contains 14 residues. Trimming removed 0 bases at V and 7 bases at J, with 10 bases between. In germline, CDR1 is SGHTA, CDR2 FQGTGA. The CDR3 is CASSLTRYSQPQHF. The CDR3 bases are TGTGCCAGCAGCTTAACGAGATACAGCCAGCCCCAGCATTTT.

This chain links TRBV4-1 with TRBJ1-4; D is possibly TRBD1 (6 bases). Germline V CDR1 and CDR2: MGHRA, YSYEKL. Trimming removed 2 bases at V and 7 bases at J, with 17 bases between. The CDR3 extends over 16 amino acids. The CDR3 region has the DNA TGCGCCAGCAGCCAAATAATGGGGGCCCAAAGTGAAAAACTGTTTTTT. It is translated as CASSQIMGAQSEKLFF.

The chain carries TRBV5-1 and TRBJ1-2; D ambiguous. The V gene's germline CDR1 is SGHRS and CDR2 YFSETQ. V shed 4 bases and J shed 0 bases, with 13 bases lying between them. The CDR3 extends over 15 amino acids. In nucleotides, the CDR3 is TGCGCCAGCAGCCCGGGTTCGGAAGCTAACTATGGCTACACCTTC. Translated, it gives CASSPGSEANYGYTF. Looking up the rest from reference TRBV5-1 and TRBJ1-2 gives the full variable domain: KAGVTQTPRYLIKTRGQQVTLSCSPISGHRSVSWYQQTPGQGLQFLFEYFSETQRNKGNFPGRFSGRQFSNSRSEMNVSTLELGDSALYLCASSPGSEANYGYTFGSGTRLTVV.

This clone was seen once. The V and J genes are TRBV15 and TRBJ1-5, with D possibly TRBD1 on 5 matching bases. The CDR3 is 15 amino acids. Germline V gene data show CDR1 as LNHNV and CDR2 as YYDKDF (reference sequence). The V end lost 0 bases, the J end lost 2 bases, and 8 bases lay between the germline ends. In DNA, the CDR3 is TGTGCCACCAGCAGAGACCAACAGGGCAATCAGCCCCAGCATTTT. This encodes CATSRDQQGNQPQHF.

V usage is TRBV9 and J usage is TRBJ1-2; 8 bases fit TRBD1. Germline trimming cut 3 bases from V and 6 bases from J; bases unmatched to any gene: 16. The CDR3 totals 17 residues. Per germline, CDR1 SGDLS and CDR2 YYNGEE. The CDR3 DNA reads TGTGCCAGCAGCGACACATATACCGGGACAGGTTTTCATGGCTACACCTTC. Translated: CASSDTYTGTGFHGYTF.

This clone was counted a few times. The chain joins TRBV19 to TRBJ1-5, with a possible D match to TRBD1 (5 bases). V gave up 0 bases and J gave up 2 bases, with 14 bases separating them. The CDR3 is made up of 17 amino acids. Germline loops: CDR1 LNHDA, CDR2 SQIVND (reference sequence). CDR3 amino acids: CASSIEWGLGGNQPQHF. The CDR3 DNA sequence: TGTGCCAGTAGTATAGAATGGGGACTGGGTGGCAATCAGCCCCAGCATTTT.

The chain links TRBV5-1 to TRBJ2-1; D is possibly TRBD2 (6 bases). This CDR3 is 15 amino acids long. Trimming took 4 bases from V and 6 from J, leaving 17 bases between them. Germline V gene lookup returns CDR1 SGHRS and CDR2 YFSETQ. CDR3 in DNA: TGCGCCAGCAGCCCCCGGGAGAGCGGTGGCAATGAGCAGTTCTTC. Amino acids: CASSPRESGGNEQFF.

The chain combines TRBV27 with TRBJ2-2, with D unclear. Germline lookup yields CDR1 MNHEY and CDR2 SMNVEV (reference sequence). CDR3 length: 13 residues. V was cut by 3 bases and J by 6 bases, with 8 bases left in between. For the CDR3, the DNA is TGTGCCAGCAGTTTCGGGTGGGCCGGGGAGCTGTTTTTT. Translation: CASSFGWAGELFF.

The chain joins TRBV27 to TRBJ2-1; D gene unclear. The V and J ends lost 5 bases and 2 bases respectively, with 10 bases between them. CDR1 and CDR2 (germline): MNHEY, SMNVEV (reference sequence). CDR3 size: 14 residues. The CDR3 DNA is TGTGCCAGCAGTGCGGATTCCCCCTACAATGAGCAGTTCTTC. Its translation is CASSADSPYNEQFF.

This clone was seen more than once but under ten times. J is TRBJ1-1 and V is TRBV5-1; D remains unclear. The length of the CDR3 is 14 residues. From germline, CDR1 is SGHRS and CDR2 YFSETQ. Trimming took off 1 base at V and 0 bases at J, with 7 bases between the two ends. The CDR3 sequence is CASSLTAMNTEAFF. The CDR3 DNA sequence: TGCGCCAGCAGCTTGACAGCCATGAACACTGAAGCTTTCTTT.

The J gene is TRBJ2-7, the V gene TRBV2; perhaps TRBD2 as D (5 bases). V was cut by 8 bases and J by 6 bases, with 11 bases left in between. Looked up from germline, CDR1 is SNHLY and CDR2 is FYNNEI. CDR3 length equals 11 residues. The CDR3 loop is CASGLATEQYF. In DNA form, the CDR3 reads TGTGCCAGCGGACTTGCGACCGAGCAGTACTTC.

This clone was seen once. The chain links TRBV4-1 to TRBJ1-1; TRBD1 is a possible D gene (5 bases). Trimming left V 5 bases short and J 1 base short, with 14 bases between. The CDR3 covers 15 residues. CDR1 and CDR2 from the germline V gene are MGHRA and YSYEKL. This chain's CDR3 is CASSFRTGENTEAFF. Written as DNA, the CDR3 is TGCGCCAGCAGCTTTCGAACAGGCGAGAACACTGAAGCTTTCTTT.

This rearrangement joins TRBV21-1 to TRBJ2-3; the D segment call TRBD2 is taken from the table without a DNA check. TRBV21-1 is a recognized pseudogene. The CDR3 extends over 17 amino acids. This CDR3 reads CASSPRLAGGETDTQYF. In DNA form, the CDR3 reads TGTGCCAGCAGCCCCAGGCTAGCGGGAGGGGAGACAGATACGCAGTATTTT.

Of note for this clone: Germline is not matched at one junction end, which may reflect a read error. This chain joins TRBV27 and TRBJ1-1; no clear D. Germline loops: CDR1 MNHEY, CDR2 SMNVEV (reference sequence). This CDR3 is built from 13 residues. In DNA form, the CDR3 reads TGTGCCGGCAGTTTTGGCCGAGGCACTGAAGCTTTCTTT. Translated: CAGSFGRGTEAFF.

The gene calls are TRBV6-5 and TRBJ2-1; D not certain. Trimming stripped 6 bases from V and 1 base from J, with 10 bases between. This CDR3 is built from 14 residues. Germline-derived CDR1 and CDR2 are MNHEY and SVGAGI. Here the CDR3 reads CASRPRQSYNEQFF. The CDR3 DNA follows: TGTGCCAGCAGGCCGCGGCAGTCCTACAATGAGCAGTTCTTC.

This chain connects TRBV7-3 to TRBJ2-7; TRBD2 agrees at 7 bases. The CDR3 has 15 amino acids. The germline CDR1 and CDR2 sequences are SGHTA and FQGTGA. Unmatched junction bases numbered 12, after V lost 6 bases and J lost 4 bases. The CDR3 loop is CASSESAGYAYEQYF. In DNA, the CDR3 is TGTGCCAGCAGTGAGTCAGCGGGATATGCTTACGAGCAGTACTTC.

The rearrangement uses TRBV27 and TRBJ2-1; 7 nucleotides line up with TRBD1. Germline V lookup: CDR1 MNHEY, CDR2 SMNVEV (reference sequence). V lost 3 bases and J lost 7; bases outside the gene matches: 0. The CDR3 runs 12 residues. The CDR3 region has the DNA TGTGCCAGCAGTTTGACAGGGAATGAGCAGTTCTTC. Its translation is CASSLTGNEQFF.

This clone occurred a few times. The chain links TRBV19 to TRBJ2-1, with 9 bases identical to TRBD1. This CDR3 is 18 amino acids long. V gave up 8 bases and J gave up 4 bases; unmatched junction bases: 18. Germline-derived CDR1 and CDR2 are LNHDA and SQIVND (reference sequence). Written as DNA, the CDR3 is TGTGCCAGTGGAAGGATAGTTGGGACAGGGTGGATGTACAATGAGCAGTTCTTC. Amino acid sequence: CASGRIVGTGWMYNEQFF.

The chain joins TRBV19 to TRBJ2-7; 9 bases are shared with TRBD2. V gave up 3 bases and J gave up 2 bases; unmatched junction bases: 5. Per the germline V gene, CDR1 is LNHDA and CDR2 is SQIVND (reference sequence). The CDR3 spans 15 residues. CDR3 nucleotide sequence: TGTGCCAGTAGTATTGGGCTAGCGGGACCCTACGAGCAGTACTTC. The encoded protein is CASSIGLAGPYEQYF.

The genes are TRBV2 and TRBJ1-2; 9 bases align to TRBD1. Germline loops: CDR1 SNHLY, CDR2 FYNNEI. Trimming cost V 4 bases and J 5 bases; bases outside gene matches: 8. The CDR3 runs 15 residues. The CDR3 coding sequence is TGTGCCAGCAGTGTGGGACAGGGTGAAGGGTATGGCTACACCTTC. Amino acid sequence: CASSVGQGEGYGYTF.

The J gene is TRBJ2-7, the V gene TRBV28, with 12 bases identical to TRBD1. V gave up 5 bases and J gave up 5 bases; unmatched junction bases: 7. This CDR3 is built from 15 residues. CDR1 is MDHEN and CDR2 is SYDVKM in the germline V gene. CDR3 region: CASSVPGQGADEQYF. CDR3 DNA: TGTGCCAGCAGTGTACCGGGACAGGGGGCCGACGAGCAGTACTTC.

The chain has TRBV28 and TRBJ1-1; 9 nucleotides agree with TRBD1. Germline CDR1 reads MDHEN; CDR2 reads SYDVKM. Trimming removed 3 bases from V and 0 bases from J; junction bases left unmatched: 8. This CDR3 is 17 amino acids long. In nucleotides, the CDR3 is TGTGCCAGCAGTTTTGACGGGACAGGGTCCATGAACACTGAAGCTTTCTTT. Its protein product is CASSFDGTGSMNTEAFF. Using reference TRBV28 and TRBJ1-1 for the parts outside the CDR3, the full variable domain is DVKVTQSSRYLVKRTGEKVFLECVQDMDHENMFWYRQDPGLGLRLIYFSYDVKMKEKGDIPEGYSVSREKKERFSLILESASTNQTSMYLCASSFDGTGSMNTEAFFGQGTRLTVV.

This chain uses TRBV7-3 with TRBJ2-2, with TRBD2 matching over 8 bases. Unmatched junction bases numbered 9, after V lost 4 bases and J lost 5 bases. Germline-derived CDR1 and CDR2 are SGHTA and FQGTGA. The CDR3 loop spans 16 amino acids. The CDR3 DNA reads TGTGCCAGCAGCTCTACAGCGGGAGTGGGTACCGGGGAGCTGTTTTTT. This sequence encodes CASSSTAGVGTGELFF.

The V and J genes are TRBV28 and TRBJ1-5; D possibly corresponds to TRBD1 (6 bases). The length of the CDR3 is 15 residues. In germline, CDR1 is MDHEN, CDR2 SYDVKM. V lost 4 bases to trimming and J lost 0 bases, with 10 bases between them. The chain's CDR3 is CASSSPTGSNQPQHF. In nucleotides, the CDR3 is TGTGCCAGCAGTTCGCCGACAGGTAGCAATCAGCCCCAGCATTTT.

The chain carries TRBV28 and TRBJ2-1; 7 nucleotides line up with TRBD2. Unmatched junction bases numbered 1, after V lost 0 bases and J lost 8 bases. This CDR3 region has 13 residues. The germline CDR1 and CDR2 sequences are MDHEN and SYDVKM. Here the CDR3 DNA reads TGTGCCAGCAGTTTATGGGGGGGGGATGAGCAGTTCTTC. As protein: CASSLWGGDEQFF.

This clone was picked up a small number of times. The rearrangement links TRBV29-1 to TRBJ2-7, with D perhaps matching TRBD1 (6 bases). The CDR3 has 14 amino acids. The V end lost 0 bases, the J end lost 6 bases, and 15 bases lay between the germline ends. Germline CDR1 reads SQVTM; CDR2 reads ANQGSEA. CDR3 in DNA: TGCAGCGTTGAAGATGAGGACAGTCCAGCCGAGCAGTACTTC. As protein: CSVEDEDSPAEQYF.